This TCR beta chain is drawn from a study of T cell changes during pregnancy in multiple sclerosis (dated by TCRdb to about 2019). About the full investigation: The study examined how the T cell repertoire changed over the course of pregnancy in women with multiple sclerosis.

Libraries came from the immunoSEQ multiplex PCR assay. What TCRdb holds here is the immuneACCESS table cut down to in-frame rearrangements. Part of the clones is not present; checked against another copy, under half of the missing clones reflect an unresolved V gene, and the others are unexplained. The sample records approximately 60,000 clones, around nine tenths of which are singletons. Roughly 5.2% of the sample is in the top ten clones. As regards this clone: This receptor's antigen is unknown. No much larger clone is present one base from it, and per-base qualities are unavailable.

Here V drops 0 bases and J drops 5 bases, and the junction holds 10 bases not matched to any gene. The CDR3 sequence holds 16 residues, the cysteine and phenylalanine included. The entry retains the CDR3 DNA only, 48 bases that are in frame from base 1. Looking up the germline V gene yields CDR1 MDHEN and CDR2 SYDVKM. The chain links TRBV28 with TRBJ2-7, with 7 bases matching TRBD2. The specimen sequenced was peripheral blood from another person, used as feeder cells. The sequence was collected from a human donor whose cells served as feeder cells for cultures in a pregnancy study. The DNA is TGTGCCAGCAGTTTATGGGCGGGAGAGGTCTTCCACGAGCAGTACTTC. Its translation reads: CASSLWAGEVFHEQYF.